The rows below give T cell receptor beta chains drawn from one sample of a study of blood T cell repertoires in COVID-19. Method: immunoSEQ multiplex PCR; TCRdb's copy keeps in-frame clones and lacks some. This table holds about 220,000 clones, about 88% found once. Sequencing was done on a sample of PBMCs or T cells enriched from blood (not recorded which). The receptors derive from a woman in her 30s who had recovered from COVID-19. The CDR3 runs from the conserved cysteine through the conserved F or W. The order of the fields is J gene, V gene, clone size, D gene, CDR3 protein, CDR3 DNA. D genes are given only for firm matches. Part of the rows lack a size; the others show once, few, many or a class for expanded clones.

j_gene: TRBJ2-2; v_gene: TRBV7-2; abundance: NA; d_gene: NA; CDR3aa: CASRSTVTNTGELFF; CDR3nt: TGTGCCAGCAGGTCGACAGTTACGAACACCGGGGAGCTGTTTTTT
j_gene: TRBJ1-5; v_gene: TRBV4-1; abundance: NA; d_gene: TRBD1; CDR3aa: CASSQYRGNQPQHF; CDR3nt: TGCGCCAGCAGCCAATACAGGGGAAATCAGCCCCAGCATTTT
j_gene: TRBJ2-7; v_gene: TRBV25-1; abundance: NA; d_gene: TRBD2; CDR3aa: CASSEWISGSYEQYF; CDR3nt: TGTGCCAGCAGTGAATGGATTAGCGGGTCCTACGAGCAGTACTTC
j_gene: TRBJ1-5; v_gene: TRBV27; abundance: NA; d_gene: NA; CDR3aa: CASSLLGHSNQPQHF; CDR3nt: TGTGCCAGCAGTTTGTTGGGGCATAGCAATCAGCCCCAGCATTTT
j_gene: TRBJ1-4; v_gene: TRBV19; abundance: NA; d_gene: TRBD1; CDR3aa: CASTPKRGGIEKLFF; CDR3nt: TGTGCCAGTACCCCAAAGAGAGGGGGCATTGAAAAACTGTTTTTT
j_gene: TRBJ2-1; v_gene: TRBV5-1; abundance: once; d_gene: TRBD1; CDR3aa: CASSLGDRSSYNEQFF; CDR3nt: TGCGCCAGCAGCTTAGGGGACAGGAGCTCCTACAATGAGCAGTTCTTC
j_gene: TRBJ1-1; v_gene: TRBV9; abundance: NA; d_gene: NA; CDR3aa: CASSTYREGNTEAFF; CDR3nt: TGTGCCAGCAGCACTTACAGGGAGGGGAACACTGAAGCTTTCTTT
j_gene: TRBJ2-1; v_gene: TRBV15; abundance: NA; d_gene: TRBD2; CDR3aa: CATRPWGLADEQFF; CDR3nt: TGTGCCACCAGGCCGTGGGGACTAGCGGATGAGCAGTTCTTC
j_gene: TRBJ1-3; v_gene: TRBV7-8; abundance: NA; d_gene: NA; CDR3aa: CASSREENSGNTIYF; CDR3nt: TGTGCCAGCAGCCGGGAGGAGAACTCTGGAAACACCATATATTTT
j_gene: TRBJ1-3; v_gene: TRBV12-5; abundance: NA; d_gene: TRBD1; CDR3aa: CASGLVLSRDSLISGNTIYF; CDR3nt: TGTGCTAGTGGTTTGGTCCTCTCCCGGGACAGCCTTATCTCTGGAAACACCATATATTTT
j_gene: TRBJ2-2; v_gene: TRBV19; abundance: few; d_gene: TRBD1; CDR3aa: CASSMAGGTGELFF; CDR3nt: TGTGCCAGTAGTATGGCAGGGGGCACCGGGGAGCTGTTTTTT
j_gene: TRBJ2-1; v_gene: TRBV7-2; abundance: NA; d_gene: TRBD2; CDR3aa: CASSLGPLAGGYNEQFF; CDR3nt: TGTGCCAGCAGCTTAGGACCCTTAGCGGGTGGGTACAATGAGCAGTTCTTC
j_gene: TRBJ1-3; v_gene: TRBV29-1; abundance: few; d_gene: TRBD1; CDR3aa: CSVAGTGGGSGNTIYF; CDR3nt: TGCAGCGTTGCGGGAACAGGGGGAGGCTCTGGAAACACCATATATTTT
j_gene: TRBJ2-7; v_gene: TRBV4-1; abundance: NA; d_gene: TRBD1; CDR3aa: CASSQDSYRGPGQYF; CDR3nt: TGCGCCAGCAGCCAAGATAGTTACAGGGGGCCCGGGCAGTACTTC
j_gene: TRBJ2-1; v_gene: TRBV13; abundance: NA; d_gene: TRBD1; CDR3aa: CASSLPRQGNNEQFF; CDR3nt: TGTGCCAGCAGCTTACCAAGACAGGGGAACAATGAGCAGTTCTTC
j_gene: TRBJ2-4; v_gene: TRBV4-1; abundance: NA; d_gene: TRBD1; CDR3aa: CASSRLGQAVGNIQYF; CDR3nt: TGCGCCAGCAGCCGTCTCGGACAGGCGGTCGGAAACATTCAGTACTTC
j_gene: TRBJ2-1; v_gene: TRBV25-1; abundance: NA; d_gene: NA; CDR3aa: CASTQVFGNEQFF; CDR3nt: TGTGCCAGCACCCAGGTTTTTGGCAATGAGCAGTTCTTC
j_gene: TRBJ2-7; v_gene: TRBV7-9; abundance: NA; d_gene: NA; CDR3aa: CASSPQTGPNYEQYF; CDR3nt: TGTGCCAGCAGCCCCCAAACAGGGCCTAACTACGAGCAGTACTTC
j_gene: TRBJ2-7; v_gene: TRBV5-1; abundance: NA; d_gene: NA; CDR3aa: CASSLEQGFDEQYF; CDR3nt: TGCGCCAGCAGCTTGGAGCAGGGGTTCGACGAGCAGTACTTC
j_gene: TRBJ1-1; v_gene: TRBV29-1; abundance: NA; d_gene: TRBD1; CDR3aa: CSVRQGSTEAFF; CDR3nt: TGCAGCGTTCGACAGGGGAGCACTGAAGCTTTCTTT
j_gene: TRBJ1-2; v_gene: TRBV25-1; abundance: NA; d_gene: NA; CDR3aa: CASSEYEGNNYGYTF; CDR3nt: TGTGCCAGCAGTGAATATGAGGGTAACAACTATGGCTACACCTTC
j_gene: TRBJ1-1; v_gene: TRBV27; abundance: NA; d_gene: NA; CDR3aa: CASSPRRNIDTEAFF; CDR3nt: TGTGCCAGCAGCCCACGCAGAAATATCGACACTGAAGCTTTCTTT
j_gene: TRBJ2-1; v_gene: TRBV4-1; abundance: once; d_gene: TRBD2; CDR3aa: CASSQDSFSASGGLSYNEQFF; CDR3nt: TGCGCCAGCAGCCAAGATTCGTTTTCGGCTAGCGGGGGGTTGTCCTACAATGAGCAGTTCTTC
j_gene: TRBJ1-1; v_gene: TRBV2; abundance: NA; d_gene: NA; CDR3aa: CASWGRLNTEAFF; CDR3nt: TGTGCCAGCTGGGGGCGGTTGAACACTGAAGCTTTCTTT
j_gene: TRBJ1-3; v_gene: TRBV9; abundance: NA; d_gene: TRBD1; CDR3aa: CASSEGGQGGNTIYF; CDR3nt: TGTGCCAGCAGCGAGGGCGGACAGGGAGGAAACACCATATATTTT
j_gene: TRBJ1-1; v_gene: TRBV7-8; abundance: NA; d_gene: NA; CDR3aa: CASSLTRDTEAFF; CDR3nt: TGTGCCAGCAGCTTAACGCGAGACACTGAAGCTTTCTTT
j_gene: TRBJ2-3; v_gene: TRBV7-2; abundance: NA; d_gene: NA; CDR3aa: CASSPPGLLGPTQYF; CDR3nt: TGTGCCAGCAGCCCACCGGGACTCTTGGGACCTACGCAGTATTTT
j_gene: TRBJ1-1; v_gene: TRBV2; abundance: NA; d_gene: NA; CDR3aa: CASKDGANTEAFF; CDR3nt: TGTGCCAGCAAGGATGGGGCCAACACTGAAGCTTTCTTT
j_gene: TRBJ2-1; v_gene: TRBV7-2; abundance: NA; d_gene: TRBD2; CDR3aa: CASSPRGGEYNEQFF; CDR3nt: TGTGCCAGCAGCCCCCGCGGGGGGGAGTACAATGAGCAGTTCTTC
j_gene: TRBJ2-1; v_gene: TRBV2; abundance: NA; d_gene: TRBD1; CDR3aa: CASRPDRANSYNEQFF; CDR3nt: TGTGCCAGCAGACCGGACAGGGCGAACTCCTACAATGAGCAGTTCTTC
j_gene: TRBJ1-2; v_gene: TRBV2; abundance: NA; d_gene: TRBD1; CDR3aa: CASTKRGDRANYGYTF; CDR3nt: TGTGCCAGCACTAAAAGGGGGGACAGAGCTAACTATGGCTACACCTTC
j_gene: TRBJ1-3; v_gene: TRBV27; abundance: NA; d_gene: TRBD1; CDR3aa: CASSRTGGSGNTIYF; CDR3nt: TGTGCCAGCTCCCGGACAGGGGGCTCTGGAAACACCATATATTTT
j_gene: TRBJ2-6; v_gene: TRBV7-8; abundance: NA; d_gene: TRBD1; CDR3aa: CASSLRDRGTGANVLTF; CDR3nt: TGTGCCAGCAGCCTACGGGACAGGGGTACAGGGGCCAACGTCCTGACTTTC
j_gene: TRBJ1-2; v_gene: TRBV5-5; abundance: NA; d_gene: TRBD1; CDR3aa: CASSFPGTDYGYTF; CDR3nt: TGTGCCAGCAGCTTCCCCGGGACAGACTATGGCTACACCTTC
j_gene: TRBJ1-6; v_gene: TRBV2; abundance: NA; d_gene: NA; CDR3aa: CASSLEQGTNSPLHF; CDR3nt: TGTGCCAGCAGCCTCGAACAGGGAACTAATTCACCCCTCCACTTT
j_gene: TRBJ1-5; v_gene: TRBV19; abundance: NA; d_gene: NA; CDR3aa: CASSIGGTRGNQPQHF; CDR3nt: TGTGCCAGTAGTATCGGGGGGACGAGGGGCAATCAGCCCCAGCATTTT
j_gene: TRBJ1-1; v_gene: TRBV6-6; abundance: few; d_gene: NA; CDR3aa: CASSFTTNTEAFF; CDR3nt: TGTGCCAGCAGTTTCACAACGAACACTGAAGCTTTCTTT
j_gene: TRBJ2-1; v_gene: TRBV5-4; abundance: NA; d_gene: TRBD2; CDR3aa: CASSLIGLAGRNEQFF; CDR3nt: TGTGCCAGCAGCTTAATCGGACTAGCGGGAAGGAATGAGCAGTTCTTC
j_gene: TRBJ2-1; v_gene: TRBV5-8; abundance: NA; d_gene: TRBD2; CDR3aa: CASSPFETSALNEQFF; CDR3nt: TGTGCCAGCAGCCCGTTTGAGACTAGCGCCCTCAATGAGCAGTTCTTC
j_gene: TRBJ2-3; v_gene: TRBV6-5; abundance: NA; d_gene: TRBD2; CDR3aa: CASSSGETDTQYF; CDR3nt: TGTGCCAGCTCTAGCGGGGAAACAGATACGCAGTATTTT
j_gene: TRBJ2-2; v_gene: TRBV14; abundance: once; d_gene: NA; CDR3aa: CASSLLAGRYTGELFF; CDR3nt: TGTGCCAGCAGCCTTCTCGCGGGGAGATACACCGGGGAGCTGTTTTTT
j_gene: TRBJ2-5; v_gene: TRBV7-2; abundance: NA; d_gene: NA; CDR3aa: CASSLNVQGAETQYF; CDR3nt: TGTGCCAGCAGCTTAAACGTACAGGGAGCGGAGACCCAGTACTTC
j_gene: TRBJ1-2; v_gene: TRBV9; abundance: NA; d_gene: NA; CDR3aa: CASAKQQINYGYTF; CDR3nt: TGTGCCAGCGCGAAACAACAGATAAACTATGGCTACACCTTC
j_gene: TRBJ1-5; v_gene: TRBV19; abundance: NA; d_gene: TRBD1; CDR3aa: CASSIPTGALSNQPQHF; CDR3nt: TGTGCCAGTAGTATCCCAACAGGGGCGCTTAGCAATCAGCCCCAGCATTTT
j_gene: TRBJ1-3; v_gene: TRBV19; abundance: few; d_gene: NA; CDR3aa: CASSNPGVSSGNTIYF; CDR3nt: TGTGCCAGTAGCAACCCCGGGGTCAGCTCTGGAAACACCATATATTTT
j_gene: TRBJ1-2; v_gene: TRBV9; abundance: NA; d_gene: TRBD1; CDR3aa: CASSVVGTGRQLANYGYTF; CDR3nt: TGTGCCAGCAGCGTAGTGGGGACAGGTAGGCAACTAGCTAACTATGGCTACACCTTC
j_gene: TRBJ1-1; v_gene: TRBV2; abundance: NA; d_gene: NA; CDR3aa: CASSEGGLGSLDTEAFF; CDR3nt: TGTGCCAGCAGTGAGGGGGGGCTCGGCTCTTTGGACACTGAAGCTTTCTTT
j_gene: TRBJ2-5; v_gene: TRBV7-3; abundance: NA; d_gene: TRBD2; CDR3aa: CASSLGLAGAQETQYF; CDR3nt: TGTGCCAGCAGCTTGGGACTAGCGGGGGCCCAAGAGACCCAGTACTTC
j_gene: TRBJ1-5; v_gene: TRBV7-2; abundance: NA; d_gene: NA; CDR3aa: CASSLARSNQPQHF; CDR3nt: TGTGCCAGCAGCTTAGCACGGTCGAATCAGCCCCAGCATTTT
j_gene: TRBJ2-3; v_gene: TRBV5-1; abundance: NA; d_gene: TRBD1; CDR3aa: CASSLDGQGKVTQYF; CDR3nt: TGCGCCAGCAGCTTGGACGGACAGGGGAAGGTTACGCAGTATTTT
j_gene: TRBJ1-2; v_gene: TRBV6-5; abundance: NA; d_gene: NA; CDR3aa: CASSSEGRGNYGYTF; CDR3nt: TGTGCCAGCAGTTCCGAGGGGCGGGGGAACTATGGCTACACCTTC
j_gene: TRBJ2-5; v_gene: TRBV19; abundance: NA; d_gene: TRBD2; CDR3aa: CASSIGGGTRETQYF; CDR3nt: TGTGCCAGTAGTATAGGCGGGGGGACGAGGGAGACCCAGTACTTC
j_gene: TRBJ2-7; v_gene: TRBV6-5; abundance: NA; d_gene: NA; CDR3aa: CASRITQGIYEQYF; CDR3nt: TGTGCCAGCAGAATCACCCAGGGAATCTACGAGCAGTACTTC
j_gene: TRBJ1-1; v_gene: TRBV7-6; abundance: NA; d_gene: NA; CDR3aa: CASSSREVNTEAFF; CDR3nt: TGTGCCAGCAGCTCCAGGGAAGTGAACACTGAAGCTTTCTTT
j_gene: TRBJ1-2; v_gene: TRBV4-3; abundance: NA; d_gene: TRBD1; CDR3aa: CASSQDETGWGGYTF; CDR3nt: TGCGCCAGCAGCCAAGACGAGACAGGGTGGGGTGGCTACACCTTC